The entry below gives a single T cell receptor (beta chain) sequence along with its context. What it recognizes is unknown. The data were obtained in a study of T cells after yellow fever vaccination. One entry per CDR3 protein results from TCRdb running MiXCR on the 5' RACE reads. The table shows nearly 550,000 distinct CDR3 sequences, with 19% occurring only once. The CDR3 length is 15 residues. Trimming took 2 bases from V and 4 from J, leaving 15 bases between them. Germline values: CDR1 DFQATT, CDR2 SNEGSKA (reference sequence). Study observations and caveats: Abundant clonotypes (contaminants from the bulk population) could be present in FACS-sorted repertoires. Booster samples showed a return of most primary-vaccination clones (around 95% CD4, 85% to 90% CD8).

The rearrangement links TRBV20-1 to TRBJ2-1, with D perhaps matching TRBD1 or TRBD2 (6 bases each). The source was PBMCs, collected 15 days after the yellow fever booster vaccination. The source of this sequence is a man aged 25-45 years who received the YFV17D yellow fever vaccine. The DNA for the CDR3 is TGCAGTGCTAGAATAATCGGAGGGGGTTACAATGAGCAGTTCTTC. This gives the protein CSARIIGGGYNEQFF.